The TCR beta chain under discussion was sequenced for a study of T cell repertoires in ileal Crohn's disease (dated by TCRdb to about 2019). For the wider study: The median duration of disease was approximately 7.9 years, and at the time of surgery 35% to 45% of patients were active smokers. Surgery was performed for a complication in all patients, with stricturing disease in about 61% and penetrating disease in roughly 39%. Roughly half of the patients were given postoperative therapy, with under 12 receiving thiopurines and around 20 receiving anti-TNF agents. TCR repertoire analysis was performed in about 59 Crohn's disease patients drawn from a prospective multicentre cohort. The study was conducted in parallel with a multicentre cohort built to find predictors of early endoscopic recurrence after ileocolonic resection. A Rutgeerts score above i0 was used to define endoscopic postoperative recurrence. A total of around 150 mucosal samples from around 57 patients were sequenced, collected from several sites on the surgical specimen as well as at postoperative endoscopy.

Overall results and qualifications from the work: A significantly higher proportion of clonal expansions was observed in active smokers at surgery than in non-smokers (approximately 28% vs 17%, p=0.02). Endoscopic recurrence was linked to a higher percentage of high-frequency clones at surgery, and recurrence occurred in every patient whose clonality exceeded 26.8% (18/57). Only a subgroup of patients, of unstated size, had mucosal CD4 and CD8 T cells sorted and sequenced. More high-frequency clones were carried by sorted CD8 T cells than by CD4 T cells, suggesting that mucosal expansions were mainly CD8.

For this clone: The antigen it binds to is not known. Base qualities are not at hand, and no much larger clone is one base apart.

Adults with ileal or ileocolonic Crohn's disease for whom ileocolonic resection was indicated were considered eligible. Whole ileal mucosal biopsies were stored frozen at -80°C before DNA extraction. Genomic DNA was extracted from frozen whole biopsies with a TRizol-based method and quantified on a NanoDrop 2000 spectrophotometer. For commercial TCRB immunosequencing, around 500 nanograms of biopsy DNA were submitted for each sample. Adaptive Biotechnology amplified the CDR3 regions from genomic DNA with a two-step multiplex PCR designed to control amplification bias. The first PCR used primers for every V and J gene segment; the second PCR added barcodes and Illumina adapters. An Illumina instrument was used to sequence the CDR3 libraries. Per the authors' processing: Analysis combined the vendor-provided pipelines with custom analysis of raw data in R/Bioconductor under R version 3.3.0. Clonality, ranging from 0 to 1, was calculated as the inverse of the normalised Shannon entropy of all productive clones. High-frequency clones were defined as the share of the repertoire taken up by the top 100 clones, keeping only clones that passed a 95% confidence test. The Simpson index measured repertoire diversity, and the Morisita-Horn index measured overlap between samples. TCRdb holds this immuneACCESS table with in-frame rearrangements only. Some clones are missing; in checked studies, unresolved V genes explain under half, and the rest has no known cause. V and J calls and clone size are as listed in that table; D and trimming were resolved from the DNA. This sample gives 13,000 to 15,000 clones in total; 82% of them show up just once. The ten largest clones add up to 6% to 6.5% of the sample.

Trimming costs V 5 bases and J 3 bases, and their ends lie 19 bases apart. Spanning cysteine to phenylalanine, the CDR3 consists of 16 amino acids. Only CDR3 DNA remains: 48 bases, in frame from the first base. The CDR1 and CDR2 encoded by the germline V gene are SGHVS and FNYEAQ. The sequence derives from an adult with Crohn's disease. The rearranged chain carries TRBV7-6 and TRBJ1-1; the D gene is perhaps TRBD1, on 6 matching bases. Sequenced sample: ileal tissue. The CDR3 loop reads CASSGDTGMWDTEAFF. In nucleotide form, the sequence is TGTGCCAGCAGCGGAGACACAGGGATGTGGGACACTGAAGCTTTCTTT. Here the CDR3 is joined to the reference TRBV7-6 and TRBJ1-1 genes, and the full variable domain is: GAGVSQSPRYKVTKRGQDVALRCDPISGHVSLYWYRQALGQGPEFLTYFNYEAQQDKSGLPNDRFSAERPEGSISTLTIQRTEQRDSAMYRCASSGDTGMWDTEAFFGQGTRLTVV.